The following is a TCR beta chain sequence with its context. Its recognized antigen is unknown. It has no much larger one-base neighbor in the sample; base qualities were not kept. From the germline V gene, CDR1 is SGHDN and CDR2 is FVKESK. The CDR3 has 16 amino acids, counting the end cysteine and phenylalanine. The sequence is cut down to CDR3 DNA, 48 bases in frame from base 1. The data were obtained in a study of tumor-infiltrating lymphocytes in primary liver carcinoma (TCRdb year 2017). At the level of the whole study: Of the five patients (three men and two women, aged 30 to 69 years), four had hepatocellular carcinoma and one had combined HCC and intrahepatic cholangiocarcinoma. The five patients had tumors of stage T1-T3 N0M0, with maximum diameters ranging from roughly 4.2 to 10 cm. Reproducibility between technical replicate repertoires was high, with correlation coefficients above 0.95 and mean shared-clone rates approximately 0.9. A total of roughly 35 specimens from 5 patients went through TCRbeta repertoire sequencing, namely 25 tumor regions, 5 adjacent noncancerous liver tissues and 5 peripheral blood samples. Each sample produced roughly 3.65 to 7.5 million productive TCRbeta reads, and read depth showed no significant difference between tissue types. TCRbeta repertoire sequencing, expression microarrays and whole-exome sequencing were combined in the study across five regions of each liver tumor, with adjacent normal tissue and blood also included. Agilent mRNA microarray profiling was performed on the roughly 25 tumor region samples to relate TCRbeta repertoire diversity to the local molecular phenotype.

Total RNA and DNA were co-extracted without cell sorting from 20-30 mg of bulk tissue using the AllPrep DNA/RNA mini kit. Between November 2015 and 2016, several patients in China with histopathologically diagnosed primary liver carcinoma had surgical resection. Patients had chronic HBV infection and were treatment-naive at sampling. Five spatially separated regions were sampled per tumor: superior, inferior, left-lateral and right-lateral poles, plus the tumor centre. Histology showed that every tumor sample contained more than 85% viable tumor cells. Pieces of fresh tumor and adjacent tissue were cut in half, with one half kept in RNAlater at -80 degrees C and the other half sent for histology. General findings and caveats noted by the study authors: The top 250 clones accounted for a significantly greater share of the repertoire in tumors than in blood (p = 0.039). Only four or five patients were included in the study, and the authors note that the findings should be validated in a larger study. Because the samples were bulk and unsorted, CD4+ and CD8+ T cell repertoires could not be compared. Repertoire overlap was found to be higher between tumor regions (mean around 35%) than between tumor-adjacent (around 17%) or tumor-blood (14%) pairs, consistent with antigen-driven expansion. Only about 7.5-25% of top clones were found in all five regions of a tumor, suggesting spatial heterogeneity of tumor-infiltrating T cells. Only the TCR beta chain was sequenced, which likely underestimates true repertoire diversity because unpaired alpha chains were not captured.

A constant-region primer and ProtoScript II reverse transcriptase were used to reverse-transcribe TCRbeta-specific cDNA from roughly 0.5 ug total RNA. The TCRbeta libraries were prepared through three rounds of nested multiplex PCR following a slightly modified ARM-PCR procedure. Each of the first two PCR rounds ran for approximately 10 cycles and used multiplex TRBV1-TRBV30 forward primers together with a Cbeta reverse primer. Sample barcodes and Illumina adapters were added in a final 25-cycle PCR using Deep VentR polymerase. Before sequencing, amplicons of 200-500 bp were gel-purified using a QIAquick gel extraction kit. An Illumina HiSeq 2500 was used to sequence the TCRbeta amplicons with 250-bp paired-end reads. Concerning the study's data processing: To recover full CDR3 sequences, reads were quality-trimmed using Trimmomatic v0.33 and paired reads were then merged using FLASH v1.2.11. V, D and J germline segments were assigned to the rearranged TCRbeta sequences using MiGEC v1.2.1b. Clonotype statistics and Shannon-Wiener diversity indices were calculated with VDJtools v1.0.0. To reduce sampling bias, subsequent analyses other than the diversity analysis used only the 250 most abundant clonotypes in each sample. The raw public reads went through TCRdb reprocessing: fastp at Q25, MiXCR clone calling, in-frame beta chains kept. Every distinct CDR3 protein forms one entry, paired with its most common genes and DNA. TCRdb, rather than the study authors, made the V and J calls. Across this sample there are about 41,000 distinct CDR3 sequences, with approximately 73% seen only once. The ten biggest clones cover approximately 19% of the sample.

This TCR was recovered from a man in his forties or fifties with primary liver carcinoma and hepatitis B virus infection. What was sequenced was liver tumor tissue from sampling region 2. The intended sense of this specimen's cell subset or site label: tumor region T2, inferior pole. The chain joins TRBV14 to TRBJ2-7; a confident D gene designation cannot be given. The sequence in DNA is TGTGTCAGTAGCCAAGGTTCGCAGTCATCCTCCTACGAGCAGTACTTC. The resulting protein is CVSSQGSQSSSYEQYF.